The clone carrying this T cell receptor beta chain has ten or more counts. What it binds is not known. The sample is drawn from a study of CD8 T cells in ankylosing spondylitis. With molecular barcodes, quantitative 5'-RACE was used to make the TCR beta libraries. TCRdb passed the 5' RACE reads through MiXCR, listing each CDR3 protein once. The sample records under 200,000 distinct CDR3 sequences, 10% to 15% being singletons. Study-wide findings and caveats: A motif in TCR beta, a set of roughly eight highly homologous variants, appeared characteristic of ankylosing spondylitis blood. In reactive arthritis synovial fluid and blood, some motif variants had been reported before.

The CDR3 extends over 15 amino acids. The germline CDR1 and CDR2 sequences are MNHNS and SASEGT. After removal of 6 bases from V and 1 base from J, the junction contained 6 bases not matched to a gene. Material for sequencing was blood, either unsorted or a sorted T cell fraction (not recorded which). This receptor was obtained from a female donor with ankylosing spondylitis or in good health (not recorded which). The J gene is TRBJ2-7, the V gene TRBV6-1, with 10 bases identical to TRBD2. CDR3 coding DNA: TGTGCCAGCAGGGAGGGACTAGCGATTTCCTACGAGCAGTACTTC. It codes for CASREGLAISYEQYF.